Listed here are 12 T cell receptor beta chains from one sample, sequenced in a study of blood T cell repertoires in COVID-19. Data came from immunoSEQ multiplex PCR; TCRdb stores just in-frame clones and leaves some out. The table includes approximately 50,000 clones, 81% detected once. Sequenced input: peripheral blood. The receptors were gathered from a woman aged 80 or over with COVID-19, enrolled during active disease.

V and J are TRBV15 and TRBJ1-6; TRBD1 aligns across 11 bases. V trimming: 1 base; J trimming: 9 bases; junction bases outside the gene matches: 5. This CDR3 spans 16 amino acids. Germline V gene sequence: CDR1 LNHNV, CDR2 YYDKDF (reference sequence). The CDR3 loop reads CATSRGTGGRFSPLHF. The CDR3 DNA reads TGTGCCACCAGCAGAGGGACAGGGGGCAGATTTTCACCCCTCCACTTT. Full variable domain (rest looked up from reference TRBV15 and TRBJ1-6): DAMVIQNPRYQVTQFGKPVTLSCSQTLNHNVMYWYQQKSSQAPKLLFHYYDKDFNNEADTPDNFQSRRPNTSFCFLDIRSPGLGDTAMYLCATSRGTGGRFSPLHFGNGTRLTVT.

The chain has TRBV5-1 and TRBJ2-7, with TRBD1 matching 8 bases. V was clipped by 2 bases and J by 2 bases; unmatched bases: 9. The germline V gene encodes CDR1 SGHRS and CDR2 YFSETQ. The CDR3 is made up of 16 amino acids. This chain's CDR3 is CASSLRQGSPTYEQYF. CDR3 DNA sequence: TGCGCCAGCAGCTTAAGACAGGGGAGCCCCACCTACGAGCAGTACTTC.

This clone has only one observation. This chain uses TRBV7-2 with TRBJ1-1; possible D gene TRBD1, 6 bases. The length of the CDR3 is 14 residues. The V end was cut by 2 bases, the J end by 1 base, with 8 bases between. Germline lookup yields CDR1 SGHTA and CDR2 FQGNSA. The CDR3 sequence: CASSLWTENTEAFF. The CDR3 DNA follows: TGTGCCAGCAGCTTATGGACAGAGAACACTGAAGCTTTCTTT.

CDR3 protein: CASSPQITNEKLFF. CDR3 bases: TGTGCCAGCAGCCCACAGATAACTAATGAAAAACTGTTTTTT. The chain combines TRBV11-2 with TRBJ1-4; D unclear. The CDR3 totals 14 residues. Germline V gene sequence: CDR1 SGHAT, CDR2 FQNNGV. Trimming shortened V by 5 bases and J by 1 base, and 8 bases separated the two germline ends.

The V call is TRBV2, the J call TRBJ1-2; no definite D call. The V gene's germline CDR1 is SNHLY and CDR2 FYNNEI. Deletions cut 7 bases from V and 7 bases from J, with 13 bases between. The CDR3 is 12 amino acids. CDR3: CASKRGERGYTF. CDR3 in DNA: TGTGCCAGCAAGCGGGGAGAACGTGGCTACACCTTC.

V usage is TRBV6-5 and J usage is TRBJ2-7; D unclear. The V and J ends lost 6 bases and 2 bases respectively, with 8 bases between them. This CDR3 has 12 amino acids. Germline V gene lookup returns CDR1 MNHEY and CDR2 SVGAGI. The CDR3 region has the DNA TGTGCCAGCAGCTCTGGCCCCTACGAGCAGTACTTC. Its translation is CASSSGPYEQYF.

This chain links TRBV4-1 with TRBJ1-5; possibly TRBD1 for D (6 bases). Trimming removed 1 base at V and 6 bases at J, with 13 bases between. CDR1 and CDR2 (germline): MGHRA, YSYEKL. The CDR3 loop spans 15 amino acids. CDR3 sequence: CASSQGGGVAQPQHF. Here the CDR3 DNA reads TGCGCCAGCAGCCAAGGAGGGGGGGTGGCTCAGCCCCAGCATTTT.

The chain uses TRBV5-8 and TRBJ2-5, with 8 bases aligning to TRBD1. The V and J ends lost 4 bases and 4 bases, in that order; junction bases with no gene match: 9. Germline V gene sequence: CDR1 SGHTS, CDR2 YDEGEE. The CDR3 covers 15 residues. DNA for the CDR3: TGTGCCAGCAGCCGACGGGGACAGGTGCTAGAGACCCAGTACTTC. Its translation is CASSRRGQVLETQYF.

The chain links TRBV18 to TRBJ2-7, with 8 bases fitting TRBD1. Germline lookup yields CDR1 KGHSH and CDR2 LQKENI. With V trimmed by 2 bases and J by 10 bases, 13 bases remained unmatched. The CDR3 has 15 residues. In DNA, the CDR3 is TGTGCCAGCTCACCAGGGTCGGCAGGGGGCTATCTACAGTACTTC. As protein: CASSPGSAGGYLQYF.

This clone has just one count. The chain couples TRBV27 to TRBJ2-7; 7 bases are shared with TRBD2. Losses at the gene ends were 8 bases for V and 3 bases for J; bases not matched to a gene: 4. Per germline, CDR1 MNHEY and CDR2 SMNVEV (reference sequence). CDR3 length: 12 residues. Written as DNA, the CDR3 is TGTGCCAGCCCAGGGACTATCTACGAGCAGTACTTC. Translation gives CASPGTIYEQYF.

The chain links TRBV3-1 (or the pseudogene TRBV3-2) to TRBJ2-7; TRBD2 is a possible D gene (5 bases). CDR3 length equals 14 residues. CDR1 and CDR2 from the germline V gene are LGHDT and YNNKEL (reference sequence). Trimming left V 4 bases short and J 5 bases short, with 15 bases between. The CDR3 reads CASSPKTRAHEQYF. For the CDR3, the DNA is TGTGCCAGCAGCCCTAAAACTAGAGCACACGAGCAGTACTTC.

The DNA for the CDR3 is TGTGCCAGCAGCCAAGATTACCGCGGGAGTGGGAACTACGAGCAGTACTTC. It specifies CASSQDYRGSGNYEQYF. This chain joins TRBV4-2 and TRBJ2-7; TRBD2 agrees at 7 bases. The J segment lost 3 bases and the V segment lost 0 bases, leaving 11 bases of the junction unmatched. Germline V CDR1 and CDR2: LGHNA, YNFKEQ. The CDR3 spans 17 residues.